The 14 T cell receptor beta chains presented below share a single source sample, sequenced in a study of shared clonotypes between healthy human individuals. Only in-frame clones appear in the TCRdb table, and some are missing; sequencing was by immunoSEQ multiplex PCR. The sample lists roughly 680,000 clones, approximately 72% occurring once. What was sequenced was memory CD4+ T cells sorted from blood. As to subset: CD45RA-negative fraction. All receptors come from a woman aged 25-40 years in good health.

This clone was recorded many times. The chain couples TRBV7-2 to TRBJ2-2; 11 bases agree with TRBD2. The junction had 4 bases not matched to a gene; V was cut back by 3 bases and J by 4 bases. The CDR3 length is 16 residues. Looked up from germline, CDR1 is SGHTA and CDR2 is FQGNSA. CDR3 sequence (DNA): TGTGCCAGCAGCTTCTCCGGGACTAGCGGCACCGGGGAGCTGTTTTTT. It codes for CASSFSGTSGTGELFF.

V and J are TRBV19 and TRBJ2-5; 7 bases fit TRBD1. The CDR3 loop spans 16 amino acids. The germline V gene encodes CDR1 LNHDA and CDR2 SQIVND (reference sequence). Trimming removed 4 bases from V and 2 bases from J; junction bases left unmatched: 10. The DNA of the CDR3 is TGTGCCAGTAGTAAAGTGGGGACAGTCAAACAAGAGACCCAGTACTTC. This gives the protein CASSKVGTVKQETQYF.

In this sample, this clone turned up once. V and J are TRBV6-1 and TRBJ2-5; 10 bases match TRBD2. The CDR3 runs 17 residues. Germline V gives CDR1 MNHNS, CDR2 SASEGT. Trimming took 2 bases from V and 5 from J; bases not matched to a gene: 11. CDR3: CASSELTSSGSLETQYF. The CDR3 coding sequence is TGTGCCAGCAGTGAACTTACATCTAGCGGGAGTTTGGAGACCCAGTACTTC.

The V call is TRBV7-9, the J call TRBJ1-4; weak D call: TRBD1 (6 bases). The CDR3 runs to 16 residues. The germline V gene has CDR1 SEHNR and CDR2 FQNEAQ (reference sequence). The V end was cut by 5 bases, the J end by 6 bases, with 19 bases between. CDR3 region: CASSRAQQGGYEKLFF. Here the CDR3 DNA reads TGTGCCAGCAGCCGGGCCCAACAGGGTGGATATGAAAAACTGTTTTTT.

A few counts support this clone. The genes are TRBV11-3 and TRBJ2-7; 11 nucleotides match TRBD2. The germline V gene encodes CDR1 SGHNT and CDR2 YENEEA. The CDR3 is 20 residues long. V shed 1 base and J 7 bases; nucleotides not matched to a gene: 21. CDR3 bases: TGTGCCAGCAGCTTAGCTTTAACTAGCGGGAGCCCGACGGGTTGGGAGGAGCAGTACTTC. This encodes CASSLALTSGSPTGWEEQYF.

The J gene is TRBJ2-7, the V gene TRBV10-1; D is unresolved. V shed 0 bases and J shed 1 base, with 13 bases lying between them. The CDR3 consists of 16 residues. Germline values: CDR1 WNHNN, CDR2 SYGVQD (reference sequence). The CDR3, as DNA: TGCGCCAGCAGTGAGTCCCAGAACCGAGGATCCTACGAGCAGTACTTC. This encodes CASSESQNRGSYEQYF.

The chain recombines TRBV21-1 with TRBJ2-7. TRBV21-1 is listed as a pseudogene. The CDR3 covers 13 residues. The CDR3, as DNA: TGTGCCAGCAGCAAAGGGGGTGGAGACGAGCAGTACTTC. Protein sequence: CASSKGGGDEQYF.

This clone was detected once. As DNA, the CDR3 is TGTGCCAGCAGCTTAGTGAGCGTGTCAGGGCTCGGCCGCTACACCTTC. Translated: CASSLVSVSGLGRYTF. The chain uses TRBV7-6 and TRBJ1-2; D is possibly TRBD1 (5 bases). CDR3 length: 16 amino acids. V dropped 1 base and J dropped 9 bases, with 21 bases sitting between them. CDR1 and CDR2 from the germline V gene are SGHVS and FNYEAQ.

This clone was seen only once. V is TRBV7-8 and J is TRBJ2-2; 9 bases are shared with TRBD1. V lost 5 bases to trimming and J lost 6 bases; unmatched junction nucleotides: 7. This CDR3 has 15 residues. Germline CDR1 reads SGHVS; CDR2 reads FQNEAQ. CDR3: CASSPGGQGAGELFF. The DNA of the CDR3 is TGTGCCAGCAGCCCGGGGGGACAGGGAGCCGGGGAGCTGTTTTTT.

V usage is TRBV21-1 and J usage is TRBJ1-1. TRBV21-1 is noted as a pseudogene. This CDR3 region has 17 residues. CDR3 loop: CASSKERGANDSTEAFF. The CDR3 DNA follows: TGTGCCAGCAGCAAAGAGCGAGGGGCGAACGATAGCACTGAAGCTTTCTTT.

The V call is TRBV5-1, the J call TRBJ1-6; maybe TRBD1 (5 bases). The CDR3 extends over 14 amino acids. In germline, CDR1 is SGHRS, CDR2 YFSETQ. Trimming removed 2 bases from V and 6 bases from J, with 9 bases in between. In DNA form, the CDR3 reads TGCGCCAGCAGCTTCGGGACCGTTAATTCACCCCTCCACTTT. It specifies CASSFGTVNSPLHF.

A word on this clone: Other DNA sequences in this specimen translate into the identical CDR3. The V gene is TRBV18, the J gene TRBJ2-7; D is unclear. Germline CDR1 reads KGHSH; CDR2 reads LQKENI. The CDR3 covers 13 residues. V was shortened by 3 bases and J by 0 bases, with 6 bases between the two germline ends. CDR3 sequence reads: CASSPASSYEQYF. The CDR3 DNA is TGTGCCAGCTCACCTGCGAGCTCCTACGAGCAGTACTTC.

The rearrangement links TRBV27 to TRBJ1-1; unclear D gene. V was clipped by 2 bases and J by 3 bases, with 13 bases between them. Looked up from germline, CDR1 is MNHEY and CDR2 is SMNVEV (reference sequence). This CDR3 is built from 15 residues. The CDR3 protein is CASSLDWGTDTEAFF. The CDR3 DNA sequence: TGTGCCAGCAGTTTAGACTGGGGAACTGACACTGAAGCTTTCTTT.

This clone was seen at least ten times. The rearrangement joins TRBV28 to TRBJ1-2; D is unresolved. Deletions cut 7 bases from V and 4 bases from J, with 16 bases between. There are 14 residues in the CDR3. Germline V gene lookup returns CDR1 MDHEN and CDR2 SYDVKM. The CDR3 here is CASTRTWTVYGYTF. CDR3 nucleotide sequence: TGTGCCAGCACCCGAACCTGGACGGTCTATGGCTACACCTTC.